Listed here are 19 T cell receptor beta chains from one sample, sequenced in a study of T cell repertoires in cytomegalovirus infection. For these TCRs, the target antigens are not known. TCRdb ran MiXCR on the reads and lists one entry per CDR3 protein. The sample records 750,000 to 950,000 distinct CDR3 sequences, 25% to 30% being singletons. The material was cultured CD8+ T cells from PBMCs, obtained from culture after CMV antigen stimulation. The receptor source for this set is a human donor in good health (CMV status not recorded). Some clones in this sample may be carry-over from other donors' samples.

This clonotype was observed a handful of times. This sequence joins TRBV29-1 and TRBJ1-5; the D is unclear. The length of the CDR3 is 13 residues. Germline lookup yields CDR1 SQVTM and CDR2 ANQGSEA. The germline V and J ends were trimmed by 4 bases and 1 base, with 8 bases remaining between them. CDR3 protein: CSVGVGSNQPQHF. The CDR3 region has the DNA TGCAGCGTTGGGGTAGGGAGCAATCAGCCCCAGCATTTT.

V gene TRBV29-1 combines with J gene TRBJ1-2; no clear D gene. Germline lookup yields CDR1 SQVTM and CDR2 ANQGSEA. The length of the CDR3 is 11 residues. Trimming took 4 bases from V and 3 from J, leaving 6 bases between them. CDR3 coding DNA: TGCAGCGTTGTATCATACTATGGCTACACCTTC. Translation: CSVVSYYGYTF.

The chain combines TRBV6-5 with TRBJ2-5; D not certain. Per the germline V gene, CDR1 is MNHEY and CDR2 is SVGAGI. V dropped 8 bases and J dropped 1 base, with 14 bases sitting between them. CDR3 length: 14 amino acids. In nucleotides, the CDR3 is TGTGCCAGCCGCTCCTGGCACGGCCAAGAGACCCAGTACTTC. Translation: CASRSWHGQETQYF.

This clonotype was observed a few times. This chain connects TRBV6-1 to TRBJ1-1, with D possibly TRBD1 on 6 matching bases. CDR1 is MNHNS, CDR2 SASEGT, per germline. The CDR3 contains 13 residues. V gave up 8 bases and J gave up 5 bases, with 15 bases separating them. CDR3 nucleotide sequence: TGTGCCAGCTTCGGAGGGGGGCGGACTGAAGCTTTCTTT. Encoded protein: CASFGGGRTEAFF.

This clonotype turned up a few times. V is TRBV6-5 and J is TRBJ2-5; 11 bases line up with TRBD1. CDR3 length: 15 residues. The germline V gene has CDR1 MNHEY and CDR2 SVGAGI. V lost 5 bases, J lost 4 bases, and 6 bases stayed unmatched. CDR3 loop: CASSPGTGGLETQYF. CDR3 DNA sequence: TGTGCCAGCAGTCCCGGGACAGGGGGTTTAGAGACCCAGTACTTC.

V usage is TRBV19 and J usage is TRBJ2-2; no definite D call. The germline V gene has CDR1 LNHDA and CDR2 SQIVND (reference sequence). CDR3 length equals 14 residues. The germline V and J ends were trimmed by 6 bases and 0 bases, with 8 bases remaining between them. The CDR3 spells CASSDFTNTGELFF. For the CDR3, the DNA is TGTGCCAGTAGCGACTTCACGAACACCGGGGAGCTGTTTTTT.

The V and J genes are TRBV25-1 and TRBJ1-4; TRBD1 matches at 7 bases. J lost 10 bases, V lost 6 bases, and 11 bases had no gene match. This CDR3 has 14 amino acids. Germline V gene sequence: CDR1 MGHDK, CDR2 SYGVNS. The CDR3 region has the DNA TGTGCCAGCAGCGAGACAGGGAAACATGTAAAACTGTTTTTT. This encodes CASSETGKHVKLFF.

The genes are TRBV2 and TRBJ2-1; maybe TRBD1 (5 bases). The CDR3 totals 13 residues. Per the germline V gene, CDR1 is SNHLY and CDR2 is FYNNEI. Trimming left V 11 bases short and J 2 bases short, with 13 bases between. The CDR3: CAGHRLTYNEQFF. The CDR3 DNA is TGTGCCGGTCACAGGTTAACCTACAATGAGCAGTTCTTC.

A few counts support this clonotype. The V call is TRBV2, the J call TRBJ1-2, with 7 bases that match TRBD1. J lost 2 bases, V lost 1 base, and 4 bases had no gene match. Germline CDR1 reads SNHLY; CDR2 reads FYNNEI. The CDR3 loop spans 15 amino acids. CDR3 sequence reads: CASSEVLTGNYGYTF. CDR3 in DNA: TGTGCCAGCAGTGAAGTTTTGACAGGGAACTATGGCTACACCTTC.

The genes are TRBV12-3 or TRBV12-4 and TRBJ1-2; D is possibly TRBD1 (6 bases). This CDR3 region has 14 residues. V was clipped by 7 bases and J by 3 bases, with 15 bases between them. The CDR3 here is CASNQGWSYYGYTF. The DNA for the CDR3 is TGTGCCAGCAACCAGGGGTGGTCTTACTATGGCTACACCTTC.

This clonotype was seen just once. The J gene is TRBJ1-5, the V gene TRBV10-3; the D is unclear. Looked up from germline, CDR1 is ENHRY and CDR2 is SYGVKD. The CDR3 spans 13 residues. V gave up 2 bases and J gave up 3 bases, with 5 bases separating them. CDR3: CAISETLNQPQHF. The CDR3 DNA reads TGTGCCATCAGTGAGACCCTCAATCAGCCCCAGCATTTT.

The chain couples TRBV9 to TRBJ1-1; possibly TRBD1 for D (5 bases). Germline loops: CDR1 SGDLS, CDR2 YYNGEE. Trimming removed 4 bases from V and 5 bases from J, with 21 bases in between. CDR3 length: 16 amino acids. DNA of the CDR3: TGTGCCAGCAGCATAGCCCGACAGCCTGGATGGACTGAAGCTTTCTTT. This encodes CASSIARQPGWTEAFF.

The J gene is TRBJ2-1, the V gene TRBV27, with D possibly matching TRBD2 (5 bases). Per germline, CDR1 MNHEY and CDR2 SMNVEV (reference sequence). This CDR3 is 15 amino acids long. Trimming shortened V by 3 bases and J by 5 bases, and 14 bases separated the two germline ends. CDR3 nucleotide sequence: TGTGCCAGCAGTTTGAGGGTAGGGTTAAACAATGAGCAGTTCTTC. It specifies CASSLRVGLNNEQFF.

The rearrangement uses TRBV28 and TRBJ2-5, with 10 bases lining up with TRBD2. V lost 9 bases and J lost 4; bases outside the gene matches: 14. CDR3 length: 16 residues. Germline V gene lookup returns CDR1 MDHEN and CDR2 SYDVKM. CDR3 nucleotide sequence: TGTGCCAGTAGTCTCTCAGGAGCGGGGGGGGGAGAGACCCAGTACTTC. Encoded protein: CASSLSGAGGGETQYF.

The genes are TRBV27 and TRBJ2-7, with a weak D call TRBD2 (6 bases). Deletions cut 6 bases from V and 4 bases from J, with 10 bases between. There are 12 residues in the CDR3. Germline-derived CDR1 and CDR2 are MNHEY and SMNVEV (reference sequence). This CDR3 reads CASSNLAYEQYF. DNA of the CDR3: TGTGCCAGCAGCAACCTAGCGTACGAGCAGTACTTC.

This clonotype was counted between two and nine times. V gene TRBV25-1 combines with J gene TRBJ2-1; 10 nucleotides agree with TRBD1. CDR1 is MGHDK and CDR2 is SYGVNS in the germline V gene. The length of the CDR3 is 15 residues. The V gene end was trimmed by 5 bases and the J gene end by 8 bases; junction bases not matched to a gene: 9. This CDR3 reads CASSRRTGGPDEQFF. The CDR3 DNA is TGTGCCAGCAGTAGGCGGACAGGGGGTCCCGATGAGCAGTTCTTC.

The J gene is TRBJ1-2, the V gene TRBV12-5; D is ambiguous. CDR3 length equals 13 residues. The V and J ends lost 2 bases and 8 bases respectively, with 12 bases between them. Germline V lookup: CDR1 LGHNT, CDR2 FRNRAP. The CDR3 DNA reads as TGTGCTAGTGGTTTGCTGAAAGCGAGGGGCTACACCTTC. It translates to CASGLLKARGYTF.

Here the CDR3 reads CASSPGQGPLVETQYF. The CDR3 region has the DNA TGTGCCAGCTCCCCGGGACAGGGTCCCTTGGTGGAGACCCAGTACTTC. The chain uses TRBV5-8 and TRBJ2-5; TRBD1 aligns across 9 bases. V was clipped by 7 bases and J by 5 bases; unmatched bases: 15. The CDR3 runs 16 residues. The germline gives CDR1 SGHTS, CDR2 YDEGEE.

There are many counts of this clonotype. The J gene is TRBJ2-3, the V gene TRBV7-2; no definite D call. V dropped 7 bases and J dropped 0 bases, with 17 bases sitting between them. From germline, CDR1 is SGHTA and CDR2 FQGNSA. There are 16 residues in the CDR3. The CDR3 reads CASTDLPITSTDTQYF. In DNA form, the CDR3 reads TGTGCCAGCACGGACCTCCCAATCACTAGCACAGATACGCAGTATTTT. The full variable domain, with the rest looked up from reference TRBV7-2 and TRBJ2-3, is GAGVSQSPSNKVTEKGKDVELRCDPISGHTALYWYRQSLGQGLEFLIYFQGNSAPDKSGLPSDRFSAERTGGSVSTLTIQRTQQEDSAVYLCASTDLPITSTDTQYFGPGTRLTVL.